A single sample gave rise to the 28 T cell receptor beta chains below, sequenced in a study of technical replicates of blood from several donors. TCRdb's table, derived via immunoSEQ multiplex PCR, lists solely in-frame clones and lacks some. Of about 81,000 clones in the sample, roughly 96% were seen once. Sequencing was carried out using T cells isolated from PBMCs. These receptors all come from a human donor in good health.

This sequence joins TRBV4-1 and TRBJ1-1; 10 nucleotides line up with TRBD1. The V gene's germline CDR1 is MGHRA and CDR2 YSYEKL. The CDR3 consists of 15 residues. V was clipped by 3 bases and J by 3 bases; unmatched bases: 4. The CDR3 here is CASSQRTGGHTEAFF. DNA for the CDR3: TGCGCCAGCAGCCAGAGGACAGGGGGTCACACTGAAGCTTTCTTT.

The chain combines TRBV7-8 with TRBJ2-1, with TRBD2 matching over 12 bases. The CDR3 extends over 16 amino acids. J was trimmed by 6 bases and V by 4 bases; bases with no gene match: 7. Germline V gene sequence: CDR1 SGHVS, CDR2 FQNEAQ. The CDR3, as DNA: TGTGCCAGCAGCTCCCGACTAGCGGGAGCCGTCAATGAGCAGTTCTTC. Amino acid sequence: CASSSRLAGAVNEQFF. Full variable domain (outside the CDR3, taken from reference TRBV7-8 and TRBJ2-1): GAGVSQSPRYKVAKRGQDVALRCDPISGHVSLFWYQQALGQGPEFLTYFQNEAQLDKSGLPSDRFFAERPEGSVSTLKIQRTQQEDSAVYLCASSSRLAGAVNEQFFGPGTRLTVL.

The chain is built from TRBV4-2 and TRBJ1-4, with 7 positions matching TRBD1. The CDR3 has 20 amino acids. V was pared by 1 base and J by 0 bases, with 14 bases of the junction left unmatched. CDR1 LGHNA and CDR2 YNFKEQ come from the germline V gene. The CDR3, as DNA: TGTGCCAGCAGCCAAGTGGACCCGGGACAGCTTCTTGCAACTAATGAAAAACTGTTTTTT. Encoded protein: CASSQVDPGQLLATNEKLFF.

This clone showed up just once. The rearrangement uses TRBV5-1 and TRBJ2-1; D may be TRBD1 (6 bases). Germline V gene sequence: CDR1 SGHRS, CDR2 YFSETQ. Trimming removed 3 bases at V and 9 bases at J, with 13 bases between. The CDR3 is 13 amino acids. The CDR3 DNA reads TGCGCCAGCAGCTCAAGAAGGACAGTTGAGCAGTTCTTC. Its translation: CASSSRRTVEQFF.

V usage is TRBV28 and J usage is TRBJ1-6; D gene ambiguous. V dropped 5 bases and J dropped 0 bases, with 14 bases sitting between them. The CDR3 loop spans 17 amino acids. CDR1 and CDR2 from the germline V gene are MDHEN and SYDVKM. The CDR3 spells CASSLTRQSSYNSPLHF. Written as DNA, the CDR3 is TGTGCCAGCAGTCTAACTCGTCAAAGCTCCTATAATTCACCCCTCCACTTT.

The chain employs TRBV11-2 and TRBJ1-2; maybe TRBD1 (6 bases). The CDR3 runs 12 residues. Germline V gene sequence: CDR1 SGHAT, CDR2 FQNNGV. V lost 3 bases and J lost 7, with 9 bases in between. CDR3 protein: CASSFGQIGYTF. In DNA, the CDR3 is TGTGCCAGCAGCTTCGGACAGATTGGCTACACCTTC.

The rearrangement joins TRBV28 to TRBJ2-7, with D possibly being TRBD2 (6 bases). Per the germline V gene, CDR1 is MDHEN and CDR2 is SYDVKM. V gave up 4 bases and J gave up 2 bases, with 15 bases separating them. The CDR3 consists of 15 residues. CDR3 sequence reads: CASSSGGPSAYEQYF. The CDR3 DNA reads as TGTGCCAGCAGTTCCGGAGGGCCGTCAGCCTACGAGCAGTACTTC.

V gene TRBV4-2 combines with J gene TRBJ2-7; TRBD2 agrees at 8 bases. The CDR3 is 15 amino acids. The trim removed 0 bases at V and 6 bases at J, leaving 7 bases unmatched. Germline V gene sequence: CDR1 LGHNA, CDR2 YNFKEQ. The CDR3 coding sequence is TGTGCCAGCAGCCAAGATCTGGCGGGAGGTCTCGAGCAGTACTTC. It specifies CASSQDLAGGLEQYF.

The chain combines TRBV7-3 with TRBJ1-6, with D uncertain. The CDR3 runs to 13 residues. Germline CDR1 reads SGHTA; CDR2 reads FQGTGA. The ends were cut back, 5 bases at V and 7 bases at J, with 9 bases in the middle. This CDR3 reads CASSPERNSPLHF. The CDR3 DNA reads TGTGCCAGCAGCCCTGAGCGGAATTCACCCCTCCACTTT. The variable domain in full, completed from reference TRBV7-3 and TRBJ1-6, reads GAGVSQTPSNKVTEKGKYVELRCDPISGHTALYWYRQSLGQGPEFLIYFQGTGAADDSGLPNDRFFAVRPEGSVSTLKIQRTERGDSAVYLCASSPERNSPLHFGNGTRLTVT.

Written as DNA, the CDR3 is TGTGCCAGCTCACCATTCCAGGACAGGGATCTCTATGGCTACACCTTC. It is translated as CASSPFQDRDLYGYTF. This rearrangement joins TRBV18 to TRBJ1-2, with 8 bases matching TRBD1. V was clipped by 2 bases and J by 4 bases; unmatched bases: 9. This CDR3 has 16 amino acids. Germline loops: CDR1 KGHSH, CDR2 LQKENI.

CDR3 protein: CATSFSDRWDTEAFF. DNA of the CDR3: TGTGCCACCAGCTTCTCGGACAGGTGGGACACTGAAGCTTTCTTT. The V call is TRBV15, the J call TRBJ1-1, with 7 bases identical to TRBD1. V shed 5 bases, J shed 3 bases, and the junction held 9 bases outside the gene matches. The CDR3 is 15 amino acids. In germline, CDR1 is LNHNV, CDR2 YYDKDF (reference sequence).

This clone appeared once. This sequence joins TRBV10-3 and TRBJ1-1; D remains unclear. Germline V CDR1 and CDR2: ENHRY, SYGVKD. The CDR3 runs to 14 residues. Trimming shortened V by 3 bases and J by 5 bases, and 13 bases separated the two germline ends. Here the CDR3 DNA reads TGTGCCATCAGTGATGAGGGATATGGGACTGAAGCTTTCTTT. This translates into CAISDEGYGTEAFF.

The rearrangement joins TRBV19 to TRBJ1-5, with 7 bases that match TRBD1. Per germline, CDR1 LNHDA and CDR2 SQIVND (reference sequence). The CDR3 sequence is 13 residues long. Germline trimming cut 7 bases from V and 4 bases from J; bases unmatched to any gene: 4. CDR3 DNA sequence: TGTGCCAGTAAAGACAGGGTAAATCAGCCCCAGCATTTT. Its translation is CASKDRVNQPQHF. Variable domain in full (rest from reference TRBV19 and TRBJ1-5): DGGITQSPKYLFRKEGQNVTLSCEQNLNHDAMYWYRQDPGQGLRLIYYSQIVNDFQKGDIAEGYSVSREKKESFPLTVTSAQKNPTAFYLCASKDRVNQPQHFGDGTRLSIL.

J is TRBJ2-5 and V is TRBV7-6; TRBD2 is a possible D gene (7 bases). This CDR3 has 19 amino acids. V lost 6 bases and J lost 4, with 30 bases in between. Germline-derived CDR1 and CDR2 are SGHVS and FNYEAQ. CDR3 coding DNA: TGTGCCAGCAGGCTTACTCGATCGCTAGCTCGGGGGGCATTAGAGACCCAGTACTTC. Translation gives CASRLTRSLARGALETQYF. The complete variable domain, with remaining parts taken from reference TRBV7-6 and TRBJ2-5, reads GAGVSQSPRYKVTKRGQDVALRCDPISGHVSLYWYRQALGQGPEFLTYFNYEAQQDKSGLPNDRFSAERPEGSISTLTIQRTEQRDSAMYRCASRLTRSLARGALETQYFGPGTRLLVL.

V and J are TRBV6-1 and TRBJ2-3, with 12 bases identical to TRBD2. The V segment lost 5 bases and the J segment 4 bases; nucleotides outside the gene matches: 4. The CDR3 sequence is 15 residues long. The germline gives CDR1 MNHNS, CDR2 SASEGT. The CDR3 sequence: CASSLTSGSADTQYF. The CDR3 DNA sequence: TGTGCCAGCAGTTTGACTAGCGGGAGTGCAGATACGCAGTATTTT.

This chain links TRBV29-1 with TRBJ2-2, with D maybe TRBD1 (6 bases). The CDR3 extends over 14 amino acids. The germline CDR1 and CDR2 sequences are SQVTM and ANQGSEA. V lost 6 bases and J lost 4, with 15 bases in between. DNA for the CDR3: TGCAGCGTGGATATAGGGGGTTCCACCGGGGAGCTGTTTTTT. Its translation is CSVDIGGSTGELFF.

V is TRBV15 and J is TRBJ1-5; possibly TRBD1 for D (6 bases). V was shortened by 2 bases and J by 3 bases, with 8 bases between the two germline ends. Germline V gene data show CDR1 as LNHNV and CDR2 as YYDKDF (reference sequence). This CDR3 has 14 residues. CDR3 in amino acids: CATSRQGHNQPQHF. The CDR3 DNA follows: TGTGCCACCAGCAGACAGGGACACAATCAGCCCCAGCATTTT.

V and J are TRBV7-2 and TRBJ2-5; D gene ambiguous. CDR1 SGHTA and CDR2 FQGNSA come from the germline V gene. Trimming pared 5 bases from V and 1 base from J, leaving 14 bases between. The CDR3 runs to 15 residues. In DNA form, the CDR3 reads TGTGCCAGCAGCCGTTCGTCAGTGATCCAAGAGACCCAGTACTTC. This gives the protein CASSRSSVIQETQYF. The variable domain in full, with the rest retrieved from reference TRBV7-2 and TRBJ2-5, is GAGVSQSPSNKVTEKGKDVELRCDPISGHTALYWYRQSLGQGLEFLIYFQGNSAPDKSGLPSDRFSAERTGGSVSTLTIQRTQQEDSAVYLCASSRSSVIQETQYFGPGTRLLVL.

V and J are TRBV27 and TRBJ2-7; a possible D gene is TRBD2 (5 bases). The CDR3 is made up of 15 amino acids. Per germline, CDR1 MNHEY and CDR2 SMNVEV (reference sequence). Trimming stripped 2 bases from V and 7 bases from J, with 18 bases between. CDR3: CASSLEGRGGREQYF. The CDR3 DNA follows: TGTGCCAGCAGTTTAGAAGGTAGAGGAGGTAGAGAGCAGTACTTC.

This chain links TRBV19 with TRBJ1-2; the D is unclear. Per germline, CDR1 LNHDA and CDR2 SQIVND (reference sequence). The V end lost 8 bases, the J end lost 3 bases, and 16 bases lay between the germline ends. The CDR3 is 14 residues long. The CDR3 sequence is CASSWAPHDYGYTF. For the CDR3, the DNA is TGTGCCAGTTCTTGGGCTCCGCATGACTATGGCTACACCTTC.

This chain uses TRBV9 with TRBJ2-2, with a tentative D call TRBD2 (7 bases). This CDR3 is built from 15 residues. Trimming left V 5 bases short and J 5 bases short, with 16 bases between. From germline, CDR1 is SGDLS and CDR2 YYNGEE. The DNA for the CDR3 is TGTGCCAGCAGGGGTAGGGGGGGCGAAACCGGGGAGCTGTTTTTT. Translating it yields CASRGRGGETGELFF.

The genes are TRBV4-1 and TRBJ1-2, with 8 bases matching TRBD1. CDR3 length: 17 amino acids. Germline V CDR1 and CDR2: MGHRA, YSYEKL. V gave up 0 bases and J gave up 3 bases; unmatched junction bases: 9. CDR3 DNA sequence: TGCGCCAGCAGCCAAGATATCTTACAGGGGGTATACTATGGCTACACCTTC. It encodes CASSQDILQGVYYGYTF.

The rearrangement links TRBV18 to TRBJ1-1; 10 positions match TRBD1. Germline V gene sequence: CDR1 KGHSH, CDR2 LQKENI. After removal of 3 bases from V and 4 bases from J, the junction contained 5 bases not matched to a gene. The CDR3 covers 15 residues. The CDR3 sequence is CASSPQGQGTTEAFF. DNA of the CDR3: TGTGCCAGCTCACCTCAGGGACAGGGGACCACTGAAGCTTTCTTT.

This sequence joins TRBV7-2 and TRBJ2-3; 9 positions match TRBD2. J gave up 4 bases and V 2 bases, and 16 bases lay outside the gene matches. Germline V lookup: CDR1 SGHTA, CDR2 FQGNSA. This CDR3 has 19 residues. The CDR3 loop reads CASSLWGPGAGGPSDTQYF. CDR3 bases: TGTGCCAGCAGCTTATGGGGCCCGGGCGCGGGGGGGCCATCAGATACGCAGTATTTT.

The CDR3 loop reads CASSHIIQENYGYTF. In DNA, the CDR3 is TGTGCCAGCAGCCATATAATACAGGAAAACTATGGCTACACCTTC. This chain connects TRBV2 to TRBJ1-2, with a possible D match to TRBD1 (5 bases). Germline V lookup: CDR1 SNHLY, CDR2 FYNNEI. CDR3 length equals 15 residues. V was clipped by 6 bases and J by 2 bases, with 16 bases between them. The variable domain in full, with the rest retrieved from reference TRBV2 and TRBJ1-2, is EPEVTQTPSHQVTQMGQEVILRCVPISNHLYFYWYRQILGQKVEFLVSFYNNEISEKSEIFDDQFSVERPDGSNFTLKIRSTKLEDSAMYFCASSHIIQENYGYTFGSGTRLTVV.

The genes are TRBV2 and TRBJ2-1; 10 bases line up with TRBD1. Germline CDR1 and CDR2: SNHLY and FYNNEI. V lost 2 bases and J lost 8; bases outside the gene matches: 6. This CDR3 contains 15 residues. The CDR3 reads CASSELGQGTDEQFF. As DNA, the CDR3 is TGTGCCAGCAGTGAATTGGGACAGGGGACGGATGAGCAGTTCTTC.

The chain joins TRBV5-1 to TRBJ1-2; D might be TRBD1 (6 bases). The CDR3 covers 12 residues. V was pared by 7 bases and J by 4 bases, with 11 bases between. Germline CDR1 and CDR2: SGHRS and YFSETQ. CDR3 protein: CASGDRFYGYTF. CDR3 DNA: TGCGCCAGCGGAGACAGGTTCTATGGCTACACCTTC.

The chain links TRBV15 to TRBJ2-5; tentative D call: TRBD2 (5 bases). The germline gives CDR1 LNHNV, CDR2 YYDKDF (reference sequence). Trimming removed 2 bases from V and 5 bases from J, with 15 bases in between. The CDR3 extends over 15 amino acids. The CDR3 loop is CATSRSRGGGETQYF. DNA for the CDR3: TGTGCCACCAGCAGATCACGGGGTGGCGGTGAGACCCAGTACTTC.